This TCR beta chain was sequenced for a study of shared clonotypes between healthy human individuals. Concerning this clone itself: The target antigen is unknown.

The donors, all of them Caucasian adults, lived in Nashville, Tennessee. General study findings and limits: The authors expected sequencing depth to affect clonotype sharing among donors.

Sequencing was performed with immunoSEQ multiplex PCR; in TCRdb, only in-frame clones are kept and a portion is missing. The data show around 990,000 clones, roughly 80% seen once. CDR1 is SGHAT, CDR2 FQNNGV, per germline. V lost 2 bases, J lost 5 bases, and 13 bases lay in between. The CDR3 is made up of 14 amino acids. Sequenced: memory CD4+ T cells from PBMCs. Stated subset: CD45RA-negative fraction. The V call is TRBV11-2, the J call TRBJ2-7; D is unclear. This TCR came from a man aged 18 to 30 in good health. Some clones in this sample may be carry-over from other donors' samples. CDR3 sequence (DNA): TGTGCCAGCAGCTTAATTCGAGTTGGTCACGAGCAGTACTTC. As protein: CASSLIRVGHEQYF.